These 3 T cell receptor beta chains originate from one sample sequenced in a study of cytomegalovirus exposure and HLA in healthy donors. Both 60 Vbeta primers and 13 Jbeta primers went into the PCR. Measured with immunoSEQ multiplex PCR; TCRdb has only the in-frame clones, and not every one. The table lists about 120,000 clones, about 80% of them singletons. Sequencing was done on a sample of PBMCs. These receptors originate from a woman aged 40 to 50 in good health and CMV-seropositive.

V gene TRBV9 combines with J gene TRBJ2-5; D is possibly TRBD1 (6 bases). Germline V gene data show CDR1 as SGDLS and CDR2 as YYNGEE. The CDR3 spans 11 residues. Trimming shortened V by 7 bases and J by 3 bases, and 7 bases separated the two germline ends. CDR3 coding DNA: TGTGCCAGCTACAGGGAAGAGACCCAGTACTTC. Residues: CASYREETQYF.

The gene calls are TRBV5-1 and TRBJ2-7; TRBD1 matches 8 bases. Germline-derived CDR1 and CDR2 are SGHRS and YFSETQ. The V segment lost 0 bases and the J segment 6 bases; nucleotides outside the gene matches: 11. The CDR3 length is 16 residues. In nucleotides, the CDR3 is TGCGCCAGCAGCTTGGGGCAGGGGGCGCGTACTTTCGAGCAGTACTTC. Protein sequence: CASSLGQGARTFEQYF.

There are a few counts of this clone. The rearrangement joins TRBV6-5 to TRBJ1-1; 7 bases are shared with TRBD1. This CDR3 contains 15 residues. The V and J ends lost 0 bases and 3 bases, in that order; junction bases with no gene match: 4. CDR1 MNHEY and CDR2 SVGAGI come from the germline V gene. Here the CDR3 DNA reads TGTGCCAGCAGTTACTCGACTACAGGGGACACTGAAGCTTTCTTT. Its protein product is CASSYSTTGDTEAFF.